The 23 T cell receptor beta chains below come from one sample, sequenced in a study of blood T cell repertoires in COVID-19. TCRdb keeps only in-frame clones here, not all; method: immunoSEQ multiplex PCR. There are roughly 300,000 clones in the sample; roughly 90% occur only once, and approximately 17% lies in the top ten. The specimen sequenced was PBMCs or T cells enriched from blood (not recorded which). The receptors were gathered from a woman aged 25 to 45 who had recovered from COVID-19.

The count of this clone is one. The rearrangement joins TRBV12-5 to TRBJ2-7, with D perhaps TRBD1 (6 bases). CDR3 length: 12 amino acids. Germline-derived CDR1 and CDR2 are LGHNT and FRNRAP. Trimming removed 6 bases from V and 4 bases from J, with 10 bases in between. As DNA, the CDR3 is TGTGCTAGTGGCAGGACAGTATACGAGCAGTACTTC. Encoded protein: CASGRTVYEQYF. The full variable domain, completed using reference TRBV12-5 and TRBJ2-7, is DARVTQTPRHKVTEMGQEVTMRCQPILGHNTVFWYRQTMMQGLELLAYFRNRAPLDDSGMPKDRFSAEMPDATLATLKIQPSEPRDSAVYFCASGRTVYEQYFGPGTRLTVT.

This sequence joins TRBV5-6 and TRBJ2-3; 9 bases fit TRBD1. The CDR3 is 15 amino acids. CDR1 and CDR2 (germline): SGHDT, YYEEEE. Losses at the gene ends were 0 bases for V and 6 bases for J; bases not matched to a gene: 5. CDR3 protein: CASSLGDREFDTQYF. Here the CDR3 DNA reads TGTGCCAGCAGCTTGGGGGACAGGGAATTCGATACGCAGTATTTT.

This rearrangement joins TRBV7-2 to TRBJ1-5; possibly TRBD1 for D (5 bases). The CDR3 length is 15 residues. Between the trimmed V and J ends, which lost 2 bases and 7 bases, there was a span of 15 bases. Germline CDR1 is SGHTA and CDR2 is FQGNSA. The CDR3 nucleotides read TGTGCCAGCAGCTTATTCCAGGGTCTGCAACAGCCCCAGCATTTT. Amino acid sequence: CASSLFQGLQQPQHF.

The chain couples TRBV5-1 to TRBJ1-1; D perhaps matches TRBD1 (6 bases). This CDR3 comprises 15 residues. V gave up 2 bases and J gave up 4 bases, with 15 bases separating them. The germline CDR1 and CDR2 sequences are SGHRS and YFSETQ. The CDR3 loop is CASSFSGERGTEAFF. The CDR3 DNA follows: TGCGCCAGCAGCTTCTCAGGGGAGCGCGGCACTGAAGCTTTCTTT.

This chain joins TRBV3-1 (or the pseudogene TRBV3-2) and TRBJ2-7; 7 positions match TRBD2. Germline V gives CDR1 LGHDT, CDR2 YNNKEL (reference sequence). V trimming: 4 bases; J trimming: 4 bases; junction bases outside the gene matches: 4. The length of the CDR3 is 13 residues. The CDR3 DNA reads as TGTGCCAGCAGCCCGGCGGGAGTTTACGAGCAGTACTTC. Protein product: CASSPAGVYEQYF.

V and J are TRBV4-3 and TRBJ1-1; 7 positions agree with TRBD1. This CDR3 region has 15 residues. V trimming: 5 bases; J trimming: 0 bases; junction bases outside the gene matches: 6. Germline values: CDR1 LGHNA, CDR2 YSLEER. The DNA for the CDR3 is TGCGCCAGCAGCAACAGGGGTCGTCTGAACACTGAAGCTTTCTTT. It specifies CASSNRGRLNTEAFF.

The J gene is TRBJ1-1, the V gene TRBV4-1; TRBD1 is a possible D gene (6 bases). Trimming removed 4 bases from V and 0 bases from J, with 12 bases in between. CDR3 length equals 15 residues. Germline CDR1 is MGHRA and CDR2 is YSYEKL. In nucleotides, the CDR3 is TGCGCCAGCAGCCCCCGGACAGAAATGAACACTGAAGCTTTCTTT. As protein: CASSPRTEMNTEAFF.

The CDR3 bases are TGTGCCAGCAGTTTAACAGGGTGGCGCCAGCCCCAGCATTTT. Translated: CASSLTGWRQPQHF. The chain employs TRBV28 and TRBJ1-5, with D tentatively TRBD1 (6 bases). Germline V gives CDR1 MDHEN, CDR2 SYDVKM. The CDR3 has 14 amino acids. V dropped 2 bases and J dropped 7 bases, with 12 bases sitting between them.

The rearrangement joins TRBV5-1 to TRBJ2-5, with TRBD1 matching over 7 bases. V trimming: 4 bases; J trimming: 2 bases; junction bases outside the gene matches: 5. This CDR3 is 14 amino acids long. The germline gives CDR1 SGHRS, CDR2 YFSETQ. The CDR3 region has the DNA TGCGCCAGCAGCCGGGACAGCCAACAAGAGACCCAGTACTTC. Amino acid sequence: CASSRDSQQETQYF.

The genes are TRBV7-3 and TRBJ2-3; 8 nucleotides match TRBD2. The CDR3 runs to 14 residues. From germline, CDR1 is SGHTA and CDR2 FQGTGA. With 5 bases clipped from V and 3 bases from J, the junction kept 4 bases outside the gene matches. CDR3 region: CASSPGGRTDTQYF. CDR3 in DNA: TGTGCCAGCAGCCCGGGGGGGAGAACAGATACGCAGTATTTT.

This sequence joins TRBV10-3 and TRBJ2-7, with 7 bases that match TRBD2. The germline gives CDR1 ENHRY, CDR2 SYGVKD. V lost 2 bases to trimming and J lost 0 bases; unmatched junction nucleotides: 7. This CDR3 has 16 residues. The CDR3 DNA sequence: TGTGCCATCAGTGAGGCTTGGGGGGGAAGCTCCTACGAGCAGTACTTC. It is translated as CAISEAWGGSSYEQYF.

The chain carries TRBV11-2 and TRBJ2-5; 11 nucleotides agree with TRBD1. The germline CDR1 and CDR2 sequences are SGHAT and FQNNGV. The CDR3 has 15 amino acids. V lost 3 bases, J lost 2 bases, and 2 bases stayed unmatched. CDR3 in DNA: TGTGCCAGCAGCTTCGGGACAGGGGGGCAAGAGACCCAGTACTTC. It codes for CASSFGTGGQETQYF.

This chain uses TRBV27 with TRBJ2-7; TRBD1 aligns across 9 bases. There are 14 residues in the CDR3. Germline trimming cut 3 bases from V and 3 bases from J; bases unmatched to any gene: 3. Germline V gene sequence: CDR1 MNHEY, CDR2 SMNVEV (reference sequence). Written as DNA, the CDR3 is TGTGCCAGCAGTTTTGGGACAGGGAACTACGAGCAGTACTTC. This encodes CASSFGTGNYEQYF.

The chain combines TRBV29-1 with TRBJ2-7, with D maybe TRBD1 (5 bases). CDR1 is SQVTM, CDR2 ANQGSEA, per germline. The CDR3 sequence is 13 residues long. V was shortened by 6 bases and J by 4 bases, with 16 bases between the two germline ends. CDR3 sequence: CSVRGPQGYEQYF. The CDR3 bases are TGCAGCGTCCGTGGCCCCCAGGGATACGAGCAGTACTTC.

The chain uses TRBV10-3 and TRBJ1-6; D is uncertain. V was trimmed by 0 bases and J by 8 bases, leaving 8 bases between them. The CDR3 has 14 residues. Germline-derived CDR1 and CDR2 are ENHRY and SYGVKD. The CDR3 DNA follows: TGTGCCATCAGTGAGTCGCTTCGAGATTCACCCCTCCACTTT. Translating it yields CAISESLRDSPLHF.

This chain joins TRBV4-3 and TRBJ2-3, with D perhaps matching TRBD2 (5 bases). The CDR3 spans 15 residues. CDR1 LGHNA and CDR2 YSLEER come from the germline V gene. V gave up 4 bases and J gave up 0 bases, with 11 bases separating them. CDR3 DNA sequence: TGCGCCAGCAGCCTGAGGGCAACTAGCACAGATACGCAGTATTTT. This encodes CASSLRATSTDTQYF.

CDR3 region: CAISDRTGIEGEAFF. The CDR3 DNA sequence: TGTGCCATCAGTGACCGGACAGGGATAGAGGGTGAAGCTTTCTTT. The chain uses TRBV10-3 and TRBJ1-1, with TRBD1 matching 8 bases. The CDR3 is 15 residues long. V dropped 3 bases and J dropped 7; count of bases not matched to a gene: 10. CDR1 and CDR2 from the germline V gene are ENHRY and SYGVKD.

The genes are TRBV4-3 and TRBJ1-2; 9 positions match TRBD1. The germline gives CDR1 LGHNA, CDR2 YSLEER. CDR3 length: 14 amino acids. V shed 3 bases, J shed 5 bases, and the junction held 4 bases outside the gene matches. CDR3 nucleotide sequence: TGCGCCAGCAGCCAGGGACAGGGTAGTTATGGCTACACCTTC. Translated: CASSQGQGSYGYTF.

The gene calls are TRBV7-2 and TRBJ1-2; D might be TRBD1 (6 bases). Trimming pared 4 bases from V and 6 bases from J, leaving 21 bases between. From germline, CDR1 is SGHTA and CDR2 FQGNSA. The CDR3 has 16 amino acids. CDR3 nucleotides: TGTGCCAGCAGCTGGCAAACCGGGACACAAAGGGATGGCTACACCTTC. Its translation: CASSWQTGTQRDGYTF.

This chain uses TRBV5-4 with TRBJ1-1; 7 bases agree with TRBD1. Germline V gene sequence: CDR1 SGHNT, CDR2 YYREEE (reference sequence). Trimming removed 4 bases from V and 1 base from J; junction bases left unmatched: 4. The CDR3 extends over 14 amino acids. CDR3 bases: TGTGCCAGCAGCGGGGGACAGTCGAACACTGAAGCTTTCTTT. It specifies CASSGGQSNTEAFF.

The genes are TRBV19 and TRBJ1-2; 7 bases align to TRBD1. This CDR3 is built from 15 residues. V gave up 3 bases and J gave up 2 bases; unmatched junction bases: 6. The germline CDR1 and CDR2 sequences are LNHDA and SQIVND (reference sequence). CDR3 sequence: CASSISTGRNYGYTF. The DNA for the CDR3 is TGTGCCAGTAGTATCTCGACAGGGAGAAACTATGGCTACACCTTC.

This clone was seen once. The rearrangement uses TRBV7-8 and TRBJ2-7; 13 bases fit TRBD2. The CDR3 runs to 19 residues. CDR1 and CDR2 (germline): SGHVS, FQNEAQ. With V trimmed by 3 bases and J by 2 bases, 13 bases remained unmatched. For the CDR3, the DNA is TGTGCCAGCAGCTTCCCTTCCACTAGCGGGGGGGCCCGCGCCTACGAGCAGTACTTC. This encodes CASSFPSTSGGARAYEQYF.

The genes are TRBV6-5 and TRBJ1-6, with 7 bases that match TRBD1. The J segment lost 6 bases and the V segment lost 8 bases, leaving 4 bases of the junction unmatched. This CDR3 region has 13 residues. Germline V gene data show CDR1 as MNHEY and CDR2 as SVGAGI. The CDR3 loop is CASHRDSNSPLHF. The DNA of the CDR3 is TGTGCCAGCCACCGGGACAGTAATTCACCCCTCCACTTT.